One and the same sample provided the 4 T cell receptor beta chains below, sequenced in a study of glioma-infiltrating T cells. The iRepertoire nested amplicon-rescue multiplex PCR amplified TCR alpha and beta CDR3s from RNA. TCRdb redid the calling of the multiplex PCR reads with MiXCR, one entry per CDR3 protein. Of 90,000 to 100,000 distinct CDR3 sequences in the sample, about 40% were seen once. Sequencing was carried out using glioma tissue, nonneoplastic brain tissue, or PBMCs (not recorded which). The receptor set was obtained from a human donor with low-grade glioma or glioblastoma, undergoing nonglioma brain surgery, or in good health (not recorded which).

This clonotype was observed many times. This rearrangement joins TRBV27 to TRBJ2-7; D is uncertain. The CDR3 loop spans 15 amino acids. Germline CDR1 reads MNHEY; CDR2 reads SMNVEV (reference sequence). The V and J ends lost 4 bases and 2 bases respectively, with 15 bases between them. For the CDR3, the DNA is TGTGCCAGCAGTTCCCCGAGACTGAAGACCTACGAGCAGTACTTC. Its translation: CASSSPRLKTYEQYF.

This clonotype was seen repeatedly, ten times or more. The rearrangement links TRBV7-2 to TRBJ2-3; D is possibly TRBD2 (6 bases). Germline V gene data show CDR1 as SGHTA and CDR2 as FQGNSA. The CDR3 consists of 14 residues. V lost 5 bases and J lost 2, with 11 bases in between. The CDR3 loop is CASSLGLHTDTQYF. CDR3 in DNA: TGTGCCAGCAGCCTGGGACTCCACACAGATACGCAGTATTTT.

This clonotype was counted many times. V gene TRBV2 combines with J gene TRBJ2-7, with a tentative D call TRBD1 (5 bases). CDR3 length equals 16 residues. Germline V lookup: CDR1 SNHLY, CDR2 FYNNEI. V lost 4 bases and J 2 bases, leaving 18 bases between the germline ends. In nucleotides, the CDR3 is TGTGCCAGCAGTGGAGGTCAGCAGGGATGGCCCTACGAGCAGTACTTC. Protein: CASSGGQQGWPYEQYF. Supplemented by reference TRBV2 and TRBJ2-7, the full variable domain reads EPEVTQTPSHQVTQMGQEVILRCVPISNHLYFYWYRQILGQKVEFLVSFYNNEISEKSEIFDDQFSVERPDGSNFTLKIRSTKLEDSAMYFCASSGGQQGWPYEQYFGPGTRLTVT.

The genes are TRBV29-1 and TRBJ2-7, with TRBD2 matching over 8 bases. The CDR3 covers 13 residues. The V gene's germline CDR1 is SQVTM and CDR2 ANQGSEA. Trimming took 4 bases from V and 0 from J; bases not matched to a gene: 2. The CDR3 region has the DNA TGCAGCGTTGGAAGCGGGAGCTCCTACGAGCAGTACTTC. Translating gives CSVGSGSSYEQYF.